The 16 T cell receptor beta chains below come from one sample, sequenced in a study of identical twins. TCRdb processed the 5' RACE reads anew with MiXCR; each CDR3 protein has one entry. The sample lists more than 600,000 distinct CDR3 sequences, roughly 18% occurring once. A further study also used this sample, focusing on T cells expressing NK-cell markers.

Sample: PBMCs. Source of these receptors: a woman under 30 in good health.

The rearrangement joins TRBV19 to TRBJ1-5; maybe TRBD1 (6 bases). Germline CDR1 is LNHDA and CDR2 is SQIVND (reference sequence). V was clipped by 2 bases and J by 7 bases, with 12 bases between them. The CDR3 runs to 14 residues. CDR3 loop: CASSITGGGQPQHF. CDR3 bases: TGTGCCAGTAGTATAACGGGGGGCGGCCAGCCCCAGCATTTT.

The J gene is TRBJ2-7, the V gene TRBV5-1; D assignment may be TRBD1 or TRBD2 (5 bases each). CDR3 size: 14 residues. The ends were cut back, 3 bases at V and 0 bases at J, with 10 bases in the middle. Germline-derived CDR1 and CDR2 are SGHRS and YFSETQ. The CDR3 nucleotides read TGCGCCAGCAGCTGGGACGGGGCCTCCTACGAGCAGTACTTC. It specifies CASSWDGASYEQYF. The full variable domain, in which reference TRBV5-1 and TRBJ2-7 provide the parts outside the CDR3, is KAGVTQTPRYLIKTRGQQVTLSCSPISGHRSVSWYQQTPGQGLQFLFEYFSETQRNKGNFPGRFSGRQFSNSRSEMNVSTLELGDSALYLCASSWDGASYEQYFGPGTRLTVT.

V and J are TRBV20-1 and TRBJ2-7; 9 bases match TRBD2. Germline loops: CDR1 DFQATT, CDR2 SNEGSKA (reference sequence). The CDR3 extends over 14 amino acids. The J segment lost 7 bases and the V segment lost 5 bases, leaving 12 bases of the junction unmatched. The CDR3 DNA reads as TGCAGTGCTGGTAGCGGGAGTGTTTCGGGGGAGCAGTACTTC. Amino acids: CSAGSGSVSGEQYF.

This clonotype was observed a few times. Here the CDR3 reads CASSYSTVLGLRGAFF. DNA of the CDR3: TGTGCCAGCAGTTACTCGACTGTTTTGGGACTCAGGGGAGCTTTCTTT. The chain carries TRBV6-5 and TRBJ1-1; D is perhaps TRBD1 (6 bases). V gave up 0 bases and J gave up 10 bases, with 21 bases separating them. The CDR3 contains 16 residues. The germline V gene has CDR1 MNHEY and CDR2 SVGAGI.

This clonotype has just a few counts. The chain links TRBV10-3 to TRBJ2-3; D call uncertain. Trimming took off 6 bases at V and 4 bases at J, with 11 bases between the two ends. Germline CDR1 is ENHRY and CDR2 is SYGVKD. The CDR3 loop spans 13 amino acids. CDR3 in amino acids: CAISVGRADTQYF. CDR3 nucleotide sequence: TGTGCCATCAGCGTAGGTAGGGCAGATACGCAGTATTTT.

The chain couples TRBV23-1 to TRBJ2-3, with 7 bases matching TRBD1. TRBV23-1 is recorded as an ORF, its role being uncertain. The CDR3 sequence is 14 residues long. Trimming cost V 6 bases and J 3 bases; bases outside gene matches: 6. The CDR3 DNA is TGCGCCAGCAGAACCGGGACAGTTACAGATACGCAGTATTTT. Protein: CASRTGTVTDTQYF.

Comment on this clonotype: The CDR3 end shows no conserved phenylalanine or tryptophan, and so a read error is likely. The chain carries TRBV20-1 and TRBJ2-5; possible D gene TRBD2, 6 bases. CDR1 and CDR2 from the germline V gene are DFQATT and SNEGSKA (reference sequence). V lost 2 bases, J lost 5 bases, and 12 bases lay in between. The CDR3 covers 13 residues. CDR3 sequence reads: CSARQGGRETQYL. In DNA form, the CDR3 reads TGCAGTGCTAGACAGGGAGGTAGGGAGACCCAGTACCTC.

This clonotype came up a few times. This sequence joins TRBV9 and TRBJ2-3; tentatively, D is TRBD1 or TRBD2 (6 bases each). V lost 0 bases and J 2 bases, leaving 10 bases between the germline ends. The CDR3 has 15 residues. Germline lookup yields CDR1 SGDLS and CDR2 YYNGEE. The CDR3 nucleotides read TGTGCCAGCAGCGTAGCGGGGGCCATCACAGATACGCAGTATTTT. This sequence encodes CASSVAGAITDTQYF.

The chain links TRBV25-1 to TRBJ1-6; D may be TRBD1 (6 bases). This CDR3 has 14 amino acids. Per the germline V gene, CDR1 is MGHDK and CDR2 is SYGVNS. Trimming shortened V by 11 bases and J by 6 bases, and 17 bases separated the two germline ends. This CDR3 reads CAAQGQSRNSPLHF. The DNA of the CDR3 is TGTGCCGCGCAGGGACAATCTCGTAATTCACCCCTCCACTTT.

A note on this clonotype: A clone one base away is much larger, so this may be a read error. The J gene is TRBJ2-2, the V gene TRBV6-6; D gene uncertain. The CDR3 length is 11 residues. Trimming took 6 bases from V and 4 from J, leaving 3 bases between them. Germline CDR1 is MNHNY and CDR2 is SVGAGI (reference sequence). The CDR3 loop reads CASRFTGELFF. The CDR3, as DNA: TGTGCCAGCAGATTCACCGGGGAGCTGTTTTTT.

The chain links TRBV5-6 to TRBJ2-7; D may be TRBD1 (6 bases). Trimming took off 4 bases at V and 3 bases at J, with 11 bases between the two ends. This CDR3 is built from 13 residues. Germline V gives CDR1 SGHDT, CDR2 YYEEEE. CDR3 in amino acids: CASSTGHGYEQYF. CDR3 bases: TGTGCCAGCAGCACGGGACACGGCTACGAGCAGTACTTC.

V usage is TRBV25-1 and J usage is TRBJ1-2, with no clear D. Germline V gene lookup returns CDR1 MGHDK and CDR2 SYGVNS. The CDR3 totals 13 residues. The germline V and J ends were trimmed by 6 bases and 8 bases, with 16 bases remaining between them. The CDR3 loop reads CASSVDGPGGYTF. DNA for the CDR3: TGTGCCAGCAGCGTAGACGGCCCCGGGGGCTACACCTTC.

This clonotype was picked up a small number of times. This chain joins TRBV3-1 and TRBJ2-1; 7 bases fit TRBD1. The V segment lost 5 bases and the J segment 2 bases; nucleotides outside the gene matches: 15. CDR1 is LGHDT, CDR2 YNNKEL, per germline (reference sequence). The CDR3 runs 18 residues. The CDR3 loop reads CASSSLVTGFPAYNEQFF. The CDR3 DNA reads as TGTGCCAGCAGCTCCCTTGTGACAGGGTTCCCGGCCTACAATGAGCAGTTCTTC.

The chain combines TRBV4-3 with TRBJ2-1; 9 nucleotides line up with TRBD2. Germline V lookup: CDR1 LGHNA, CDR2 YSLEER. The V segment lost 4 bases and the J segment 7 bases; nucleotides outside the gene matches: 5. This CDR3 is built from 14 residues. CDR3 DNA: TGCGCCAGCAGCCGACGCGGGAGGGCGAATGAGCAGTTCTTC. This sequence encodes CASSRRGRANEQFF.

The genes are TRBV5-6 and TRBJ2-7; D might be TRBD2 (6 bases). Germline assignment: CDR1 SGHDT and CDR2 YYEEEE. CDR3 length equals 14 residues. V dropped 7 bases and J dropped 3 bases, with 17 bases sitting between them. Here the CDR3 reads CASDKRDSNYEQYF. In DNA, the CDR3 is TGTGCCAGCGACAAACGGGACTCGAACTACGAGCAGTACTTC.

This chain joins TRBV5-1 and TRBJ1-1; no definite D call. This CDR3 has 14 residues. The germline V and J ends were trimmed by 1 base and 1 base, with 8 bases remaining between them. CDR1 and CDR2 (germline): SGHRS, YFSETQ. CDR3 region: CASSLFTENTEAFF. For the CDR3, the DNA is TGCGCCAGCAGCTTGTTTACAGAGAACACTGAAGCTTTCTTT.